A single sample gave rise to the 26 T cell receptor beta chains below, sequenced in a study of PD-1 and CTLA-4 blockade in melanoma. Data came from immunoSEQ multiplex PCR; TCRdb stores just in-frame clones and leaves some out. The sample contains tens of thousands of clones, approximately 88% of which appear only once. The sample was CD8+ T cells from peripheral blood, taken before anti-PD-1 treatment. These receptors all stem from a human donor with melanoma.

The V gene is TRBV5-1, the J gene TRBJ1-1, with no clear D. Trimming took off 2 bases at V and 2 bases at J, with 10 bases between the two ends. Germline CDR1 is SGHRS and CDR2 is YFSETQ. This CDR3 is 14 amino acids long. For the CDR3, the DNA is TGCGCCAGCAGCTTTCCGGGTCCCAACACTGAAGCTTTCTTT. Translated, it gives CASSFPGPNTEAFF.

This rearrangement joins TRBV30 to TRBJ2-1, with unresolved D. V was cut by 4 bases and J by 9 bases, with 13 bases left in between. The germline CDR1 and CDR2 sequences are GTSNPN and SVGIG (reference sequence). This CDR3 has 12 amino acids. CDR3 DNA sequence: TGTGCCTGGACCTCCGGGCGGTTTGAGCAGTTCTTC. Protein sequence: CAWTSGRFEQFF. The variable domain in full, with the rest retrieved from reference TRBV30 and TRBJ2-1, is SQTIHQWPATLVQPVGSPLSLECTVEGTSNPNLYWYRQAAGRGLQLLFYSVGIGQISSEVPQNLSASRPQDRQFILSSKKLLLSDSGFYLCAWTSGRFEQFFGPGTRLTVL.

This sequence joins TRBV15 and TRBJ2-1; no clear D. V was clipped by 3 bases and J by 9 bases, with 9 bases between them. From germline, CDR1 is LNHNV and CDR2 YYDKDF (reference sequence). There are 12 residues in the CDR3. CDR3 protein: CATSSGYGEQFF. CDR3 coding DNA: TGTGCCACCAGCAGTGGGTATGGTGAGCAGTTCTTC.

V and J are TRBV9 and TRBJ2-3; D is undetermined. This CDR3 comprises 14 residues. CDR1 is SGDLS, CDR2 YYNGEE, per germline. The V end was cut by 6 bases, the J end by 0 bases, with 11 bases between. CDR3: CASTSALSTDTQYF. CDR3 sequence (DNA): TGTGCCAGCACATCGGCGCTAAGCACAGATACGCAGTATTTT.

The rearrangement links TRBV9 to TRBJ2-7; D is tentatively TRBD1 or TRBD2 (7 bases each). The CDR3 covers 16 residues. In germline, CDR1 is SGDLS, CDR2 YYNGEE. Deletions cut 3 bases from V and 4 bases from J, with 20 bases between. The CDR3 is CASSGGGGGFRYEQYF. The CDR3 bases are TGTGCCAGCAGCGGAGGGGGAGGGGGCTTTCGGTACGAGCAGTACTTC.

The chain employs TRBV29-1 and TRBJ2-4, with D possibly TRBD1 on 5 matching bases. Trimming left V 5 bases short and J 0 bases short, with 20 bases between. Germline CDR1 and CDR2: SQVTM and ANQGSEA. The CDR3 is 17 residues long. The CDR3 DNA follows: TGCAGCGTTTTGATAACAGGCGCTAAGAGAGCCAAAAACATTCAGTACTTC. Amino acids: CSVLITGAKRAKNIQYF.

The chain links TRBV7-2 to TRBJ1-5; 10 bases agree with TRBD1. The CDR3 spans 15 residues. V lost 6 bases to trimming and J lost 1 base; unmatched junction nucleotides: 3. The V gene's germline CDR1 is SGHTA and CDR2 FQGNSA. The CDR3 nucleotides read TGTGCCAGCAGACAGGGACAGGGGAGCAATCAGCCCCAGCATTTT. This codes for CASRQGQGSNQPQHF.

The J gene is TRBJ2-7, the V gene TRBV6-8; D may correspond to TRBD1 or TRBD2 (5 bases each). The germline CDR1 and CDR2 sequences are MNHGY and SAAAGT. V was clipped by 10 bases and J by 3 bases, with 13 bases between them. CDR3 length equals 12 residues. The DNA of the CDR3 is TGTGCCATGGACACGGCGGGCTACGAGCAGTACTTC. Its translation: CAMDTAGYEQYF.

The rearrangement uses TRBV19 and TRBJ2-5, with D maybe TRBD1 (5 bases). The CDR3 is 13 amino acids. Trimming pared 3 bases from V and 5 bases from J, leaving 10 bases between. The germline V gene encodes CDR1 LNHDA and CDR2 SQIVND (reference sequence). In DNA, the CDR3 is TGTGCCAGTAGTATTGAAAGGGGTGAGACCCAGTACTTC. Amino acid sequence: CASSIERGETQYF.

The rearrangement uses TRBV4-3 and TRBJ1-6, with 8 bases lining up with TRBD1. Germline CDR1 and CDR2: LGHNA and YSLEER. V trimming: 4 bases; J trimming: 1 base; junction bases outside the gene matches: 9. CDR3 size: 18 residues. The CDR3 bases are TGCGCCAGCAGCCCAGGGGGAACAGGGGGATCCTATAATTCACCCCTCCACTTT. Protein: CASSPGGTGGSYNSPLHF.

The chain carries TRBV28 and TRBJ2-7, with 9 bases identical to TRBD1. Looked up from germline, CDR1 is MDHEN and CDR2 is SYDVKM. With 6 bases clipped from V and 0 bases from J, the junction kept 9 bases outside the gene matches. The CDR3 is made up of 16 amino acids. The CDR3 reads CASSKMGTGRSYEQYF. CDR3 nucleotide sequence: TGTGCCAGCAGCAAAATGGGGACAGGGCGCTCCTACGAGCAGTACTTC. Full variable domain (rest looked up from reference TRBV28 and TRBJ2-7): DVKVTQSSRYLVKRTGEKVFLECVQDMDHENMFWYRQDPGLGLRLIYFSYDVKMKEKGDIPEGYSVSREKKERFSLILESASTNQTSMYLCASSKMGTGRSYEQYFGPGTRLTVT.

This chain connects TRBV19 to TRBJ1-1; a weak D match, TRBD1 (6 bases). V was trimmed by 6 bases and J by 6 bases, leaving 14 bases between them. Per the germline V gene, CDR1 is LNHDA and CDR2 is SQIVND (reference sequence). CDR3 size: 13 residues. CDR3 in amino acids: CASSIRGWPEAFF. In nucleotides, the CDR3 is TGTGCCAGTAGCATAAGGGGGTGGCCTGAAGCTTTCTTT.

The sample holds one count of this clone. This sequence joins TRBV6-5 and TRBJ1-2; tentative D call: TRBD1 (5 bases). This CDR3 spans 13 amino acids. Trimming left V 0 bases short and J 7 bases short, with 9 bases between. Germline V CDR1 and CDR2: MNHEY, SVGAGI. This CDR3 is CASSYSGVSGYTF. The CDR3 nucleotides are TGTGCCAGCAGTTACTCAGGGGTTAGTGGCTACACCTTC.

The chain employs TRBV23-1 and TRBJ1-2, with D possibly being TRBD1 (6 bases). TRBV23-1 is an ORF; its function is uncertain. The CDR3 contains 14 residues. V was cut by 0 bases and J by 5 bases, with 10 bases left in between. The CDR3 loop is CASSQSYRAYGYTF. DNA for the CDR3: TGCGCCAGCAGTCAATCGTACAGGGCTTATGGCTACACCTTC.

CDR3 DNA: TGCGCCAGCAGCTTAGTCCCTTTAGCGGTCGCGAACACCGGGGAGCTGTTTTTT. It is translated as CASSLVPLAVANTGELFF. The chain carries TRBV5-1 and TRBJ2-2; D may be TRBD2 (6 bases). This CDR3 is 18 amino acids long. CDR1 and CDR2 from the germline V gene are SGHRS and YFSETQ. The V end was cut by 2 bases, the J end by 0 bases, with 17 bases between.

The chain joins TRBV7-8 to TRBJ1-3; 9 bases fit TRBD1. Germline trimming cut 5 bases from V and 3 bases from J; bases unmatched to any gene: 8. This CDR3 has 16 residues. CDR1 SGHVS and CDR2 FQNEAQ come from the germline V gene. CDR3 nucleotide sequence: TGTGCCAGCAGCGCCACAGGGGGCTTTCGTGGAAACACCATATATTTT. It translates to CASSATGGFRGNTIYF.

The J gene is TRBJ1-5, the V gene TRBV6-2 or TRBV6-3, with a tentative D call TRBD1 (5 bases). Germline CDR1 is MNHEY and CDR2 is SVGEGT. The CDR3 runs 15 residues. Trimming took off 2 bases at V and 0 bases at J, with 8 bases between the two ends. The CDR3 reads CASSYGGYSNQPQHF. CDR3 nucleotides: TGTGCCAGCAGTTACGGGGGGTATAGCAATCAGCCCCAGCATTTT.

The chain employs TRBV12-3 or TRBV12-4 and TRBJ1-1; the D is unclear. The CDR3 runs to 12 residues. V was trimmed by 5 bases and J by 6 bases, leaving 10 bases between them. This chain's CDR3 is CASSPTPAEAFF. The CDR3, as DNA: TGTGCCAGCAGTCCAACCCCAGCTGAAGCTTTCTTT.

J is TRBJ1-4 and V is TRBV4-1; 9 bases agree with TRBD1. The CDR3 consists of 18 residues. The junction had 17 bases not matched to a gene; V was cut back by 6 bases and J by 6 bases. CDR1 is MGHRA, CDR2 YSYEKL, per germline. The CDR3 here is CASSPLDRGSMNDEKLFF. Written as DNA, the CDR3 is TGCGCCAGCAGTCCCTTAGACAGGGGGTCAATGAATGATGAAAAACTGTTTTTT.

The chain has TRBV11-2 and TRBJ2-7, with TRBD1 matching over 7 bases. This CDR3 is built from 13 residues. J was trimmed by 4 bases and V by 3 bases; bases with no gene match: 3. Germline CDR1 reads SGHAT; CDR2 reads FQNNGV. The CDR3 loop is CASSFGQAYEQYF. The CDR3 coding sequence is TGTGCCAGCAGCTTTGGACAGGCATACGAGCAGTACTTC.

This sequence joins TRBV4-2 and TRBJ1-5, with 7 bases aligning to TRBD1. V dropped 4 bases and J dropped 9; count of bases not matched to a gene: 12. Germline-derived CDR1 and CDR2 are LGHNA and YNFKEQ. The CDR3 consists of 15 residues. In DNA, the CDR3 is TGTGCCAGCAGCCTCTCCACAGGGGCAATGGGGCCCCAGCATTTT. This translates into CASSLSTGAMGPQHF.

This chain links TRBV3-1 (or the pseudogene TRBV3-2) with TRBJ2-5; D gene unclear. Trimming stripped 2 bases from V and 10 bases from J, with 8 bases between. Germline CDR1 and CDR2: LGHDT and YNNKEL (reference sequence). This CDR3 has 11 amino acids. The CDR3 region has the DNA TGTGCCAGCAGCCAAAAGACCGGCCAGTACTTC. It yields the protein CASSQKTGQYF.

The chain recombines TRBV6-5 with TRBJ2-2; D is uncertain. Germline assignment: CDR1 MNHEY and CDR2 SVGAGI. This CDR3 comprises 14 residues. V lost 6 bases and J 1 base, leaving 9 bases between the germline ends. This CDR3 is CASSYGKNTGELFF. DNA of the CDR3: TGTGCCAGCAGCTACGGCAAGAACACCGGGGAGCTGTTTTTT.

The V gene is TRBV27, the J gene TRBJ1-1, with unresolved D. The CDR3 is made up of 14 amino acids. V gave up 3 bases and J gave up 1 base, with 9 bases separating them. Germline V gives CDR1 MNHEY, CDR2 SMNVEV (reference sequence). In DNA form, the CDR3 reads TGTGCCAGCAGTTTGGGGATTGGGAACACTGAAGCTTTCTTT. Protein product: CASSLGIGNTEAFF.

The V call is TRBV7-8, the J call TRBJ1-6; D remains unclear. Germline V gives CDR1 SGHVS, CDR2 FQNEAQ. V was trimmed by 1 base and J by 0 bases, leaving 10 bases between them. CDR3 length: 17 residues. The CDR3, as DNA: TGTGCCAGCAGCTTAGGATGGGAAAGCTCCTATAATTCACCCCTCCACTTT. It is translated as CASSLGWESSYNSPLHF.

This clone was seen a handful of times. In DNA, the CDR3 is TGCGCCAGCAGCCAAGTCGGACTCCCCACAGATACGCAGTATTTT. Translated: CASSQVGLPTDTQYF. The chain links TRBV4-3 to TRBJ2-3, with D possibly TRBD2 on 5 matching bases. Between the trimmed V and J ends, which lost 1 base and 2 bases, there was a span of 10 bases. Germline lookup yields CDR1 LGHNA and CDR2 YSLEER. This CDR3 region has 15 residues.